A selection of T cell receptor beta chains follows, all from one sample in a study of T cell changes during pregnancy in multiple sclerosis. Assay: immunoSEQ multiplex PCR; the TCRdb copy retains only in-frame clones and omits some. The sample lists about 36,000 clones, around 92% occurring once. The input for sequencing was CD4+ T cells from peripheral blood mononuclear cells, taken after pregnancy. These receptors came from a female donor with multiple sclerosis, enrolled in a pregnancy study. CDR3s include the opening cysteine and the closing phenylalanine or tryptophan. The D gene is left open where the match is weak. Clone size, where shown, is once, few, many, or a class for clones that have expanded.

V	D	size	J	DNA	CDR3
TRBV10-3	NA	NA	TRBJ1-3	TGTGCCATCATTCCGGGACAAGGAAACACCATATATTTT	CAIIPGQGNTIYF
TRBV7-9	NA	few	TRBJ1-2	TGTGCCAGCAGCCTAGGCGCGAGTAACTATGGCTACACCTTC	CASSLGASNYGYTF
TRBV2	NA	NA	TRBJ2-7	TGTGCCACCGAGGGGACACCAACCTACGAGCAGTACTTC	CATEGTPTYEQYF
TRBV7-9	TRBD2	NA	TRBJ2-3	TGTGCCAGCACTCCAGGACGACTAGCGGGGAGCACAGATACGCAGTATTTT	CASTPGRLAGSTDTQYF
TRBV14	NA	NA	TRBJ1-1	TGTGCCAGCAGCCAAGAACACCAGAACACTGAAGCTTTCTTT	CASSQEHQNTEAFF
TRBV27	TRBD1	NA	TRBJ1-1	TGTGCCAGCAGTCCCCCCGTGACAGGGGGCCCGAACACTGAAGCTTTCTTT	CASSPPVTGGPNTEAFF
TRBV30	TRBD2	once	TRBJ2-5	TGTGCCTGGAGGTCTGGAGCTAGCGGACAAGAGACCCAGTACTTC	CAWRSGASGQETQYF
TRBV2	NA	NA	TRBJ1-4	TGTGCCAGCAGGGCGAGCGGAGGTAATGAAAAACTGTTTTTT	CASRASGGNEKLFF
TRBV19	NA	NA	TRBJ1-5	TGTGCCAGTAGTATAGATTACCCCGCTAGGCGCAATCAGCCCCAGCATTTT	CASSIDYPARRNQPQHF
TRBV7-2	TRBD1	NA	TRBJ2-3	TGTGCCAGCAGCTTAGAGGGGACAGGGTCCCTCACAGATACGCAGTATTTT	CASSLEGTGSLTDTQYF
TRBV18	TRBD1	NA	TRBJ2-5	TGTGCCAGCTCACCCGCGACAGGGGGCAAAAAGACCCAGTACTTC	CASSPATGGKKTQYF
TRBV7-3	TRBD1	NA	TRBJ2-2	TGTGCCAGCAGCTCCCGGACAGGGGGGGTCACCGGGGAGCTGTTTTTT	CASSSRTGGVTGELFF
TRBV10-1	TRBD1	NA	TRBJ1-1	TGCGCCAGCAGTGAATTTCCCGGGACAGGGAGAGGGACTGAAGCTTTCTTT	CASSEFPGTGRGTEAFF
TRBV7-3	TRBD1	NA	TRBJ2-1	TGTGCCAGCAGCTTAACTACAGGGGGATCAGGTAATGAGCAGTTCTTC	CASSLTTGGSGNEQFF
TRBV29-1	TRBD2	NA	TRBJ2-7	TGCAGCGTTAGCGGGGGCGTTAAGAAGCAGTACTTC	CSVSGGVKKQYF
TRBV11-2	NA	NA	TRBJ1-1	TGTGCCAGCAGCCTCAGGGGCGCATTGAACACTGAAGCTTTCTTT	CASSLRGALNTEAFF
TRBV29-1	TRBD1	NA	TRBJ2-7	TGCAGCGTTGAATGGACAGGGGGCTACGAGCAGTACTTC	CSVEWTGGYEQYF
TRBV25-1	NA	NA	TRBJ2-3	TGTGCCAGCAGTGATCCAGGGTCAGATACGCAGTATTTT	CASSDPGSDTQYF
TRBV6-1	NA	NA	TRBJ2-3	TGTGCCAGCAGTGTAGTCCCCGGGGTTAGAGATACGCAGTATTTT	CASSVVPGVRDTQYF
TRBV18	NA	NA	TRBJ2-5	TGTGCCAGCGCCCGGGACATCCAAGAGACCCAGTACTTC	CASARDIQETQYF
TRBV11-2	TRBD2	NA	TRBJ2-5	TGTGCCAGCAGCTTAGAACCCGGGACTACCCGGCAAGAGACCCAGTACTTC	CASSLEPGTTRQETQYF
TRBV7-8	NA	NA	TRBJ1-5	TGTGCCAGCAGCCAGACAGGAGCATATGGGCCCCAGCATTTT	CASSQTGAYGPQHF
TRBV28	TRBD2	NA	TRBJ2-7	TGTGCCAGCAGTTTAGTAGCGGGAGGACTCTACGAGCAGTACTTC	CASSLVAGGLYEQYF
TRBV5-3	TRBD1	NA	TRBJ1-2	TGTGCCAGAAGCTTGCCGGTTGACAGGGAGCCTAACTATGGCTACACCTTC	CARSLPVDREPNYGYTF
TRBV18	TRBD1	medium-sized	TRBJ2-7	TGTGCCAGCTCACCCGGGACAGGGGGCCGAGAGCAGTACTTC	CASSPGTGGREQYF
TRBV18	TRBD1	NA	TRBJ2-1	TGTGCCAGCTCACAACGGGACAGGCTTCAGTTCTTC	CASSQRDRLQFF
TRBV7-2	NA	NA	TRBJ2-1	TGTGCCATTCACCACGGGACAGGAGATTGGGGGGGCAACAATGAGCAGTTCTTC	CAIHHGTGDWGGNNEQFF
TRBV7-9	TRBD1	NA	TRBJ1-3	TGTGCCAGCAGCTATCCAGGGGGCCTGGAAGGAAACACCATATATTTT	CASSYPGGLEGNTIYF
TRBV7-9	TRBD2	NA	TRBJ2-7	TGTGCCAGCAGCCCGGGACTAGCGGGACACTACGAGCAGTACTTC	CASSPGLAGHYEQYF
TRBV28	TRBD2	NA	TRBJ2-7	TGTGCCAGCAGTCATCGGACTAGCGGGAGGAATGGTAAGGAGCAGTACTTC	CASSHRTSGRNGKEQYF
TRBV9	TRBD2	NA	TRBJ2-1	TGTGCCAGCAGCGTAACGGCGCCGGGACTAGGAAACAATGAGCAGTTCTTC	CASSVTAPGLGNNEQFF
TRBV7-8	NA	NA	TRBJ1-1	TGTGCCAGCAGCCCTCGGGACTCCAACACTGAAGCTTTCTTT	CASSPRDSNTEAFF
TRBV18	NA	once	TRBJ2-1	TGTGCCAGCTCACCAGACTACTACAATGAGCAGTTCTTC	CASSPDYYNEQFF
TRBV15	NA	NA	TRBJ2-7	TGTGCCACCAGCAGAGATCAACAGGCACGGACCGAGCAGTACTTC	CATSRDQQARTEQYF
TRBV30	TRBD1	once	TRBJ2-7	TGTGCCTGGAGTAGGACAGGCTACGAGCAGTACTTC	CAWSRTGYEQYF
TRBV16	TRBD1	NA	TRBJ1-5	TGTGCCAGCAGCCAATGGGACAGTAGCAATCAGCCCCAGCATTTT	CASSQWDSSNQPQHF
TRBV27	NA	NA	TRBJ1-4	TGTGCCAGCAGCCCAACAGCTGCAACTAATGAAAAACTGTTTTTT	CASSPTAATNEKLFF
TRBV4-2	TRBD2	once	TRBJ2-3	TGTGCCAGCAGCCAAGATCCGTCTAGCGGGGGGAACACAGATACGCAGTATTTT	CASSQDPSSGGNTDTQYF
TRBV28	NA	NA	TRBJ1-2	TGTGCCAGCAGTTTAACAAATAACTATGGCTACACCTTC	CASSLTNNYGYTF
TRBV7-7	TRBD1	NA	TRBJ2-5	TGTGCCAGCAGCGCACAGGGGAATGAGGGGACCCAGTACTTC	CASSAQGNEGTQYF
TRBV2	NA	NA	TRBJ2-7	TGTGCCAGCAGAGGGACTGCGACCTACGAGCAGTACTTC	CASRGTATYEQYF